This T cell receptor beta chain was obtained from a study of beta chain features in type 1 diabetes. Broader study findings: Researchers report that Type 1 diabetes patients had moderately but significantly shorter TCRB CDR3s across all four CD4+ subsets.

The germline gives CDR1 SGDLS, CDR2 YYNGEE. V was pared by 0 bases and J by 14 bases, with 14 bases between. This CDR3 has 12 residues. This clone occurred a few times. Its antigen is not known. Sequenced material consisted of expressed TCRB transcripts (all of the isolated RNA was reverse transcribed). Here immunoSEQ multiplex PCR was the method, and the copy in TCRdb shows in-frame clones only, minus some. This sample has about 180,000 clones, with approximately 8.1% found just once. A single heparinised blood sample, averaging around 120 mL, was obtained per donor. Via the markers CD45RO/CCR7/CD25/CD127/CD95/CD27, stem cell-like memory, regulatory, central memory and naive CD4+ cells were sorted.

The V gene is TRBV9, the J gene TRBJ1-1; D gene ambiguous. The TCR was taken from a middle-aged woman with type 1 diabetes. What was sequenced was central memory CD4+ T cells from blood. The CDR3 reads CASSVAAGGQFF. The CDR3 DNA sequence: TGTGCCAGCAGCGTAGCTGCTGGAGGCCAATTCTTT.